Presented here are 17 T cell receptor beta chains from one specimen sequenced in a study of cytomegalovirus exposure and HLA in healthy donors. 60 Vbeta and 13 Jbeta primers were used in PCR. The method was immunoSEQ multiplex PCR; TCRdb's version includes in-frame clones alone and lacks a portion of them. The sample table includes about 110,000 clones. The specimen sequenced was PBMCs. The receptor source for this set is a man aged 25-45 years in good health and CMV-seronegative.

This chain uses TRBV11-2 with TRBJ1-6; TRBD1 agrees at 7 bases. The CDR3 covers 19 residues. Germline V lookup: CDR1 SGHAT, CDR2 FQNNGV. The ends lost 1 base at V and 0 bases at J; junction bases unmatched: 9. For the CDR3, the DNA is TGTGCCAGCAGCTTAGCAACGCCCAGGGGGAGCTCCTATAATTCACCCCTCCACTTT. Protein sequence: CASSLATPRGSSYNSPLHF.

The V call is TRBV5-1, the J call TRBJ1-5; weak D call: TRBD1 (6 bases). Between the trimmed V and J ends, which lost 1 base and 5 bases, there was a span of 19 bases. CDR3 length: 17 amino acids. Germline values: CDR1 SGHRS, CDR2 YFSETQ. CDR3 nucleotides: TGCGCCAGCAGCTTGACAGTTACAGGGATTGGGGATCAGCCCCAGCATTTT. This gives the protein CASSLTVTGIGDQPQHF.

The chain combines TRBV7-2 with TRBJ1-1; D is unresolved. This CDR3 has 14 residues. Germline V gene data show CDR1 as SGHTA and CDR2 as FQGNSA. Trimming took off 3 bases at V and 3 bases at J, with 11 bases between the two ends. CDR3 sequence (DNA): TGTGCCAGCAGCTTGGACCGGGGTTACACTGAAGCTTTCTTT. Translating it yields CASSLDRGYTEAFF.

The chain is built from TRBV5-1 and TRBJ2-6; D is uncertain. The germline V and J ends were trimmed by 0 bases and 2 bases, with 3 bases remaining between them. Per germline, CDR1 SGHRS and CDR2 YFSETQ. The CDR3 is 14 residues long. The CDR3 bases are TGCGCCAGCAGCTTGGGCGCTGGGGCCAACGTCCTGACTTTC. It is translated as CASSLGAGANVLTF.

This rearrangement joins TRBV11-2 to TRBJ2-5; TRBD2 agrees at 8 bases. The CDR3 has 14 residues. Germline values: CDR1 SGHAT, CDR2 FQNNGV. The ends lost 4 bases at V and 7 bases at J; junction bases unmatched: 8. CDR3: CASSSVAGFLTQYF. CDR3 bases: TGTGCCAGCAGCTCAGTAGCGGGGTTTTTGACCCAGTACTTC.

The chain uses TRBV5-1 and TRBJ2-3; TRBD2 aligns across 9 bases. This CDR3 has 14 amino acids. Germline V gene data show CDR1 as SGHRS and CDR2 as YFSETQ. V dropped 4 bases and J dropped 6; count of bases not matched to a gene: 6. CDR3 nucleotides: TGCGCCAGCAGCCTCGCGGGGGGGCAGGATACGCAGTATTTT. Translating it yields CASSLAGGQDTQYF.

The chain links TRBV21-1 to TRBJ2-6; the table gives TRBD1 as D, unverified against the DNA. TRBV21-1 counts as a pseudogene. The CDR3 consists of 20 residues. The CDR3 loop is CASSARDRASEDSGANVLTF. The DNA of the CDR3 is TGTGCCAGCAGCGCCCGGGACAGGGCCAGTGAAGATTCTGGGGCCAACGTCCTGACTTTC.

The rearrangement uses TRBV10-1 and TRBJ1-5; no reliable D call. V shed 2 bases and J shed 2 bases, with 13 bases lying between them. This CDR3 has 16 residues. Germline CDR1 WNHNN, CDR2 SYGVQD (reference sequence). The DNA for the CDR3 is TGCGCCAGCAGTGAGCCATCCCGGCGGGGCAATCAGCCCCAGCATTTT. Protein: CASSEPSRRGNQPQHF.

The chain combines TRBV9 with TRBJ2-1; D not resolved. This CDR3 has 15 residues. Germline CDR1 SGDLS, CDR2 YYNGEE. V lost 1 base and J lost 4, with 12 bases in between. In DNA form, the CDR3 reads TGTGCCAGCAGCGTACGGCAGGCGCAGTACAATGAGCAGTTCTTC. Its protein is CASSVRQAQYNEQFF.

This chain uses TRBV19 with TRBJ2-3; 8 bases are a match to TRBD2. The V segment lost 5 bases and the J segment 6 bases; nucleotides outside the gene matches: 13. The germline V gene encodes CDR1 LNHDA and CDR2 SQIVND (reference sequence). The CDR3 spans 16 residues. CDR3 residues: CASSPPGAGERDTQYF. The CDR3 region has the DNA TGTGCCAGTAGTCCCCCAGGAGCGGGGGAAAGGGATACGCAGTATTTT. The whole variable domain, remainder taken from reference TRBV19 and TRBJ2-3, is DGGITQSPKYLFRKEGQNVTLSCEQNLNHDAMYWYRQDPGQGLRLIYYSQIVNDFQKGDIAEGYSVSREKKESFPLTVTSAQKNPTAFYLCASSPPGAGERDTQYFGPGTRLTVL.

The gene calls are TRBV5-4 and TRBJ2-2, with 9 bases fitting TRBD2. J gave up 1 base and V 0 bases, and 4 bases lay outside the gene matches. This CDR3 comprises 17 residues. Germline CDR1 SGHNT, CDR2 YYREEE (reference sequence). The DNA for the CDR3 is TGTGCCAGCAGCTTGGATTTACTAGCGGGGAACACCGGGGAGCTGTTTTTT. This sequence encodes CASSLDLLAGNTGELFF.

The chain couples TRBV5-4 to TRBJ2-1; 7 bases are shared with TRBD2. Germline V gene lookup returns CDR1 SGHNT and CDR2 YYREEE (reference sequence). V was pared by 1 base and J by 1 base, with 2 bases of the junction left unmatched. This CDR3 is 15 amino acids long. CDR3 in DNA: TGTGCCAGCAGCTTGACTAGCGCATCCTACAATGAGCAGTTCTTC. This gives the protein CASSLTSASYNEQFF.

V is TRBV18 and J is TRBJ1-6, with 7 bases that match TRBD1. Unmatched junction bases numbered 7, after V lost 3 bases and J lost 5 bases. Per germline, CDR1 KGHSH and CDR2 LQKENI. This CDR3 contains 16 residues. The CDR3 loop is CASSPRQGENNSPLHF. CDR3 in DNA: TGTGCCAGCTCACCCCGACAGGGAGAGAATAATTCACCCCTCCACTTT.

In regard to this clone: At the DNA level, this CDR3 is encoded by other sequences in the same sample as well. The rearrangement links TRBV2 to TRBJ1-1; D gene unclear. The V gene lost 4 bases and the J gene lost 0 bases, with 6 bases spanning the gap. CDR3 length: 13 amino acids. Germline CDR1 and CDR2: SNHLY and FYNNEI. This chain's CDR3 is CASSAGLNTEAFF. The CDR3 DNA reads TGTGCCAGCAGTGCAGGCCTGAACACTGAAGCTTTCTTT.

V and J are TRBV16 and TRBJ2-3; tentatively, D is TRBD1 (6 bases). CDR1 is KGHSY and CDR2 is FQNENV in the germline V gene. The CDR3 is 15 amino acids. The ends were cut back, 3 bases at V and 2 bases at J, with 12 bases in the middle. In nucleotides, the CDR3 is TGTGCCAGCAGCCAGTCCGGACAGAACACAGATACGCAGTATTTT. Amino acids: CASSQSGQNTDTQYF.

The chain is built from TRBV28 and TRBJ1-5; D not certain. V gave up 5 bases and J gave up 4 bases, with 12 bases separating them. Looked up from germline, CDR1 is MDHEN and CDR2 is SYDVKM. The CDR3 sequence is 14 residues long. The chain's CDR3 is CASSQREGNQPQHF. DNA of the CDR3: TGTGCCAGCAGTCAGAGGGAAGGAAATCAGCCCCAGCATTTT.

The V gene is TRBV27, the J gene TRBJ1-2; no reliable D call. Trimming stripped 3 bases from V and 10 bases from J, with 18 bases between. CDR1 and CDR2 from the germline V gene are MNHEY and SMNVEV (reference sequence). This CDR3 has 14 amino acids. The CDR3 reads CASSFRDRGNAYTF. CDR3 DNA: TGTGCCAGCAGTTTTAGGGATAGAGGGAATGCCTACACCTTC.